What follows are 28 T cell receptor beta chains derived from one specimen sequenced in a study of human thymus T cells. Assay: immunoSEQ multiplex PCR; the TCRdb copy retains only in-frame clones and omits some. The table shows tens of thousands of clones, with nearly 95% occurring only once. Sequencing used blood. These receptors were obtained from a boy in the first two years of life with a congenital heart defect but otherwise immunologically healthy.

Details on this clone: A junction end diverges from the germline sequence, so it may reflect a read error. The chain combines TRBV7-9 with TRBJ2-7; D is perhaps TRBD2 (6 bases). This CDR3 contains 12 residues. Germline CDR1 reads SEHNR; CDR2 reads FQNEAQ (reference sequence). CDR3 region: CASSGGVGGIDF. Here the CDR3 DNA reads TGTGCCAGCAGCGGGGGAGTAGGAGGGATAGACTTC.

The V and J genes are TRBV11-2 and TRBJ1-4, with 10 bases matching TRBD1. CDR1 is SGHAT, CDR2 FQNNGV, per germline. The CDR3 spans 15 residues. The junction had 4 bases not matched to a gene; V was cut back by 4 bases and J by 5 bases. The CDR3 sequence is CASSSTGGLNEKLFF. CDR3 nucleotide sequence: TGTGCCAGCAGCTCGACAGGGGGCCTCAATGAAAAACTGTTTTTT.

The chain has TRBV9 and TRBJ2-1; 9 bases match TRBD1. The germline V gene encodes CDR1 SGDLS and CDR2 YYNGEE. J was trimmed by 7 bases and V by 4 bases; bases with no gene match: 9. CDR3 length: 15 amino acids. CDR3 bases: TGTGCCAGCAGCCTTACAGGGGGCGCCAGGAATGAGCAGTTCTTC. Translated, it gives CASSLTGGARNEQFF.

Here the CDR3 DNA reads TGTGCCAGTAGTTTTAGCGGGGCCTCCTACGAGCAGTACTTC. Protein product: CASSFSGASYEQYF. The V call is TRBV19, the J call TRBJ2-7, with TRBD2 matching over 8 bases. The CDR3 spans 14 residues. V trimming: 5 bases; J trimming: 0 bases; junction bases outside the gene matches: 3. Germline-derived CDR1 and CDR2 are LNHDA and SQIVND (reference sequence).

V gene TRBV5-1 combines with J gene TRBJ2-1, with a weak D call TRBD1 (6 bases). Germline V CDR1 and CDR2: SGHRS, YFSETQ. V was clipped by 0 bases and J by 10 bases, with 11 bases between them. This CDR3 comprises 13 residues. The CDR3 region is CASSLATGLEQFF. Written as DNA, the CDR3 is TGCGCCAGCAGCTTGGCAACAGGGCTCGAGCAGTTCTTC.

The J gene is TRBJ2-1, the V gene TRBV9; D may be TRBD1 or TRBD2 (6 bases each). Trimming pared 7 bases from V and 3 bases from J, leaving 14 bases between. The CDR3 spans 14 residues. Germline assignment: CDR1 SGDLS and CDR2 YYNGEE. CDR3 sequence (DNA): TGTGCCAGCTCGCACGGGGGCGACTACAATGAGCAGTTCTTC. Translated, it gives CASSHGGDYNEQFF.

The chain links TRBV11-2 to TRBJ2-5, with 7 bases fitting TRBD1. The CDR3 loop spans 17 amino acids. Per germline, CDR1 SGHAT and CDR2 FQNNGV. V trimming: 0 bases; J trimming: 7 bases; junction bases outside the gene matches: 14. The CDR3 is CASSLDPTGSSFWTQYF. The CDR3 DNA sequence: TGTGCCAGCAGCTTAGATCCGACAGGGTCCTCCTTCTGGACCCAGTACTTC.

This clone was observed once. The rearrangement joins TRBV4-1 to TRBJ2-1; D not certain. V shed 1 base and J shed 3 bases, with 1 base lying between them. Looked up from germline, CDR1 is MGHRA and CDR2 is YSYEKL. This CDR3 has 12 amino acids. CDR3 loop: CASSQVYNEQFF. The CDR3 DNA is TGCGCCAGCAGCCAAGTCTACAATGAGCAGTTCTTC.

CDR3 nucleotides: TGTGCCAGCTCCCCGGGACTAGAGGAGACCCAGTACTTC. Translation gives CASSPGLEETQYF. This rearrangement joins TRBV18 to TRBJ2-5; TRBD2 agrees at 8 bases. The CDR3 extends over 13 amino acids. V lost 6 bases, J lost 5 bases, and 5 bases stayed unmatched. Germline assignment: CDR1 KGHSH and CDR2 LQKENI.

The CDR3 DNA reads as TGTGCCAGCAGCCCACCAAGCGGGGGGGGCCCAGATACGCAGTATTTT. Protein: CASSPPSGGGPDTQYF. The rearrangement joins TRBV11-2 to TRBJ2-3, with TRBD2 matching over 10 bases. The junction had 9 bases not matched to a gene; V was cut back by 5 bases and J by 4 bases. Germline V gene data show CDR1 as SGHAT and CDR2 as FQNNGV. CDR3 length: 16 residues.

The chain has TRBV7-9 and TRBJ2-2; possibly TRBD2 for D (5 bases). V dropped 11 bases and J dropped 5 bases, with 18 bases sitting between them. The CDR3 sequence is 14 residues long. CDR1 and CDR2 from the germline V gene are SEHNR and FQNEAQ (reference sequence). CDR3 in DNA: TGTGCCGGACCCCCCCTAGCCTGGACCGGGGAGCTGTTTTTT. Protein product: CAGPPLAWTGELFF.

The CDR3 reads CASSLGRQVAYEQYF. CDR3 in DNA: TGTGCCAGCAGCTTGGGCAGGCAGGTAGCCTACGAGCAGTACTTC. V gene TRBV5-4 combines with J gene TRBJ2-7; no clear D. The V gene lost 0 bases and the J gene lost 2 bases, with 12 bases spanning the gap. The CDR3 consists of 15 residues. Per germline, CDR1 SGHNT and CDR2 YYREEE (reference sequence). The variable domain in full, with the rest retrieved from reference TRBV5-4 and TRBJ2-7, is ETGVTQSPTHLIKTRGQQVTLRCSSQSGHNTVSWYQQALGQGPQFIFQYYREEENGRGNFPPRFSGLQFPNYSSELNVNALELDDSALYLCASSLGRQVAYEQYFGPGTRLTVT.

This chain links TRBV2 with TRBJ1-1; D gene uncertain. V lost 6 bases and J 6 bases, leaving 14 bases between the germline ends. This CDR3 is built from 13 residues. Germline assignment: CDR1 SNHLY and CDR2 FYNNEI. CDR3 DNA: TGTGCCAGCAGCGCCTTTCTTAGCGCTGAAGCTTTCTTT. Protein: CASSAFLSAEAFF.

V usage is TRBV2 and J usage is TRBJ2-4; D is unclear. Trimming took 2 bases from V and 0 from J, leaving 11 bases between them. Germline-derived CDR1 and CDR2 are SNHLY and FYNNEI. The CDR3 totals 16 residues. The CDR3 reads CASSERVRLAKNIQYF. The DNA for the CDR3 is TGTGCCAGCAGTGAAAGGGTTCGGTTAGCCAAAAACATTCAGTACTTC.

This chain links TRBV29-1 with TRBJ2-3; no clear D. The V end was cut by 2 bases, the J end by 2 bases, with 14 bases between. This CDR3 spans 15 amino acids. Germline V gene lookup returns CDR1 SQVTM and CDR2 ANQGSEA. CDR3 sequence (DNA): TGCAGCGTTGAATTGCCCGTGCCCCTCACAGATACGCAGTATTTT. Translating it yields CSVELPVPLTDTQYF.

The rearrangement joins TRBV30 to TRBJ2-2; the D is unclear. Trimming pared 0 bases from V and 8 bases from J, leaving 4 bases between. Germline V gene lookup returns CDR1 GTSNPN and CDR2 SVGIG (reference sequence). This CDR3 is built from 11 residues. The CDR3 nucleotides read TGTGCCTGGAGTGTGCTTGGGGAGCTGTTTTTT. Its protein product is CAWSVLGELFF.

The rearrangement uses TRBV5-1 and TRBJ2-7, with D perhaps TRBD2 (6 bases). This CDR3 contains 13 residues. V lost 1 base to trimming and J lost 3 bases, with 8 bases between them. Germline V gives CDR1 SGHRS, CDR2 YFSETQ. The CDR3 DNA reads TGCGCCAGCAGCTTGACGACTAGCTACGAGCAGTACTTC. Its translation: CASSLTTSYEQYF.

This clone was picked up a small number of times. This sequence joins TRBV4-2 and TRBJ1-6; D call uncertain. Trimming took 0 bases from V and 7 from J, leaving 7 bases between them. CDR1 and CDR2 from the germline V gene are LGHNA and YNFKEQ. The CDR3 contains 14 residues. CDR3 loop: CASSQDGRNSPLHF. CDR3 nucleotide sequence: TGTGCCAGCAGCCAAGATGGAAGGAATTCACCCCTCCACTTT.

The rearrangement links TRBV7-6 to TRBJ2-2; D uncertain. V was shortened by 3 bases and J by 5 bases, with 4 bases between the two germline ends. Germline V gene lookup returns CDR1 SGHVS and CDR2 FNYEAQ. This CDR3 contains 12 residues. CDR3 region: CASSFYTGELFF. The CDR3 DNA reads as TGTGCCAGCAGCTTTTATACCGGGGAGCTGTTTTTT.

The V call is TRBV28, the J call TRBJ1-2; D is undetermined. The V and J ends lost 4 bases and 8 bases respectively, with 11 bases between them. Germline assignment: CDR1 MDHEN and CDR2 SYDVKM. This CDR3 has 12 residues. The CDR3 region has the DNA TGTGCCAGCAGTTACGGGTCAGGAGGCTACACCTTC. It codes for CASSYGSGGYTF.

The V call is TRBV7-2, the J call TRBJ2-3, with TRBD1 matching 9 bases. This CDR3 is 16 amino acids long. After removal of 1 base from V and 5 bases from J, the junction contained 7 bases not matched to a gene. Germline V gene sequence: CDR1 SGHTA, CDR2 FQGNSA. CDR3 amino acids: CASSLVAGTGQDTQYF. The DNA of the CDR3 is TGTGCCAGCAGCTTAGTCGCCGGGACAGGGCAAGATACGCAGTATTTT. Full variable domain (missing parts from reference TRBV7-2 and TRBJ2-3): GAGVSQSPSNKVTEKGKDVELRCDPISGHTALYWYRQSLGQGLEFLIYFQGNSAPDKSGLPSDRFSAERTGGSVSTLTIQRTQQEDSAVYLCASSLVAGTGQDTQYFGPGTRLTVL.

The J gene is TRBJ2-3, the V gene TRBV7-2, with D maybe TRBD2 (5 bases). The CDR3 consists of 14 residues. Trimming pared 0 bases from V and 3 bases from J, leaving 7 bases between. Germline values: CDR1 SGHTA, CDR2 FQGNSA. The CDR3 DNA follows: TGTGCCAGCAGCTTAGCTCGGGGAACAGATACGCAGTATTTT. As protein: CASSLARGTDTQYF.

The chain carries TRBV20-1 and TRBJ2-7; D unresolved. The CDR3 consists of 11 residues. The V end lost 3 bases, the J end lost 5 bases, and 8 bases lay between the germline ends. Per germline, CDR1 DFQATT and CDR2 SNEGSKA (reference sequence). CDR3 nucleotide sequence: TGCAGTGCTAGGCCCCTCCACGAGCAGTACTTC. Its translation: CSARPLHEQYF.

The genes are TRBV7-7 and TRBJ2-2, with TRBD1 as a possible D gene (6 bases). There are 14 residues in the CDR3. CDR1 and CDR2 from the germline V gene are SSHAT and FNYEAQ (reference sequence). V lost 6 bases and J 2 bases, leaving 10 bases between the germline ends. DNA for the CDR3: TGTGCCAGCAGATCCGGGACAAACACCGGGGAGCTGTTTTTT. Translated, it gives CASRSGTNTGELFF.

This rearrangement joins TRBV28 to TRBJ2-7; TRBD2 aligns across 9 bases. After removal of 6 bases from V and 2 bases from J, the junction contained 2 bases not matched to a gene. From germline, CDR1 is MDHEN and CDR2 SYDVKM. The CDR3 extends over 13 amino acids. CDR3: CASRSSGAYEQYF. CDR3 coding DNA: TGTGCCAGCAGGTCTAGCGGGGCCTACGAGCAGTACTTC.

The rearrangement uses TRBV7-5 and TRBJ1-6. TRBV7-5 constitutes a pseudogene. The CDR3 is made up of 11 amino acids. The CDR3 nucleotides are TGTGCCAGAAGCTTAGGTTCACCCCTCCACTTT. Translated: CARSLGSPLHF.

V is TRBV7-2 and J is TRBJ2-4; 15 bases map to TRBD2. V shed 5 bases and J 0 bases; nucleotides not matched to a gene: 5. This CDR3 has 18 residues. Per the germline V gene, CDR1 is SGHTA and CDR2 is FQGNSA. As DNA, the CDR3 is TGTGCCAGCAGCCCCTGGACTAGCGGGGGGGTAGCCAAAAACATTCAGTACTTC. It specifies CASSPWTSGGVAKNIQYF.

This chain connects TRBV5-6 to TRBJ2-5, with TRBD2 matching over 7 bases. This CDR3 comprises 13 residues. V shed 2 bases, J shed 4 bases, and the junction held 2 bases outside the gene matches. Germline CDR1 reads SGHDT; CDR2 reads YYEEEE. CDR3 protein: CASSLSGGETQYF. In DNA, the CDR3 is TGTGCCAGCAGCTTATCGGGGGGAGAGACCCAGTACTTC.